The 16 T cell receptor beta chains presented below share a single source sample, sequenced in a study of blood T cell repertoires in COVID-19. Assay: immunoSEQ multiplex PCR; the TCRdb copy retains only in-frame clones and omits some. The sample has about 76,000 clones; about 85% are singletons. The sample taken for sequencing was peripheral blood. These receptors all stem from a man aged 60-69 years with COVID-19, enrolled during active disease.

The rearrangement joins TRBV7-6 to TRBJ1-5; D remains ambiguous. This CDR3 is built from 16 residues. Germline lookup yields CDR1 SGHVS and CDR2 FNYEAQ. V lost 1 base, J lost 0 bases, and 10 bases lay in between. The CDR3 sequence: CASSLGGGNSNQPQHF. The CDR3 coding sequence is TGTGCCAGCAGCTTAGGAGGAGGGAATAGCAATCAGCCCCAGCATTTT.

The chain links TRBV18 to TRBJ2-1, with 12 bases lining up with TRBD2. Trimming at V came to 4 bases and at J to 5 bases, leaving 12 bases not matched to a gene. This CDR3 is built from 18 residues. Germline-derived CDR1 and CDR2 are KGHSH and LQKENI. In nucleotides, the CDR3 is TGTGCCAGCTCACTCACACAGGCTAGCGGGAGGGAAAACAATGAGCAGTTCTTC. Protein product: CASSLTQASGRENNEQFF.

This clone was observed once. V gene TRBV9 combines with J gene TRBJ1-4; no reliable D call. There are 16 residues in the CDR3. The germline CDR1 and CDR2 sequences are SGDLS and YYNGEE. The germline V and J ends were trimmed by 4 bases and 3 bases, with 16 bases remaining between them. The CDR3 region has the DNA TGTGCCAGCAGCCCATGGGGAGCGACATCTAATGAAAAACTGTTTTTT. This translates into CASSPWGATSNEKLFF.

V usage is TRBV18 and J usage is TRBJ1-1, with D hard to call. V was clipped by 2 bases and J by 10 bases, with 14 bases between them. The CDR3 consists of 13 residues. The germline CDR1 and CDR2 sequences are KGHSH and LQKENI. CDR3 sequence (DNA): TGTGCCAGCTCACCAGATTCCGGGGTACGAGCTTTCTTT. It codes for CASSPDSGVRAFF.

This chain uses TRBV10-1 with TRBJ2-1; 7 positions agree with TRBD2. The length of the CDR3 is 15 residues. Germline V CDR1 and CDR2: WNHNN, SYGVQD (reference sequence). Trimming took 5 bases from V and 0 from J; bases not matched to a gene: 4. This CDR3 reads CASSLSGISYNEQFF. CDR3 nucleotide sequence: TGCGCCAGCAGTCTAAGCGGGATCTCCTACAATGAGCAGTTCTTC.

This clone appeared a single time. This chain uses TRBV7-2 with TRBJ2-6; maybe TRBD2 (5 bases). Per germline, CDR1 SGHTA and CDR2 FQGNSA. This CDR3 region has 14 residues. V dropped 11 bases and J dropped 2 bases, with 13 bases sitting between them. The CDR3 nucleotides read TGTGCCGGGCGGGCAAATACTGGGGCCAACGTCCTGACTTTC. Protein: CAGRANTGANVLTF.

V gene TRBV19 combines with J gene TRBJ1-2; D unclear. CDR3 length: 15 amino acids. Germline V gives CDR1 LNHDA, CDR2 SQIVND (reference sequence). V was clipped by 4 bases and J by 2 bases, with 14 bases between them. The CDR3 coding sequence is TGTGCCAGTAGTAGCCTTCGGGTGGCCAACTATGGCTACACCTTC. This translates into CASSSLRVANYGYTF.

The V call is TRBV19, the J call TRBJ1-1; 11 bases line up with TRBD1. This CDR3 spans 15 amino acids. Germline trimming cut 4 bases from V and 8 bases from J; bases unmatched to any gene: 9. Germline V gene lookup returns CDR1 LNHDA and CDR2 SQIVND (reference sequence). DNA of the CDR3: TGTGCCAGTAGTACAAGGGACAGGGGGATCACCGAAGCTTTCTTT. Translated: CASSTRDRGITEAFF.

This chain joins TRBV20-1 and TRBJ1-1; 7 bases match TRBD1. Germline CDR1 and CDR2: DFQATT and SNEGSKA (reference sequence). Losses at the gene ends were 6 bases for V and 8 bases for J; bases not matched to a gene: 6. The CDR3 runs to 11 residues. The CDR3 region is CSAKQGREAFF. The CDR3 bases are TGCAGTGCGAAACAGGGGCGGGAAGCTTTCTTT.

CDR3 nucleotides: TGTGCCAGCACCCCTACAGGGGGCTCCTACGAGCAGTACTTC. Amino acids: CASTPTGGSYEQYF. The V gene is TRBV27, the J gene TRBJ2-7; TRBD1 agrees at 8 bases. The CDR3 is made up of 14 amino acids. Germline lookup yields CDR1 MNHEY and CDR2 SMNVEV (reference sequence). Unmatched junction bases numbered 5, after V lost 7 bases and J lost 0 bases.

This chain connects TRBV6-5 to TRBJ2-4; TRBD1 agrees at 7 bases. The germline CDR1 and CDR2 sequences are MNHEY and SVGAGI. CDR3 length: 13 residues. J gave up 5 bases and V 5 bases, and 3 bases lay outside the gene matches. The CDR3 DNA sequence: TGTGCCAGCAGTACAGGGGCCCAAAACATTCAGTACTTC. Its protein is CASSTGAQNIQYF.

The count of this clone is one. The V call is TRBV6-5, the J call TRBJ2-1; 7 bases agree with TRBD2. From germline, CDR1 is MNHEY and CDR2 SVGAGI. The CDR3 is 15 residues long. Trimming took 7 bases from V and 4 from J; bases not matched to a gene: 10. In DNA, the CDR3 is TGTGCCAGCACCTCTTCGGGAGGTCCTTACAATGAGCAGTTCTTC. Its translation: CASTSSGGPYNEQFF.

This rearrangement joins TRBV3-1 (or the pseudogene TRBV3-2) to TRBJ2-2; 11 nucleotides match TRBD2. Looked up from germline, CDR1 is LGHDT and CDR2 is YNNKEL (reference sequence). Unmatched junction bases numbered 5, after V lost 4 bases and J lost 7 bases. This CDR3 is 15 amino acids long. This CDR3 is CASSLTSGTGGELFF. The CDR3 DNA follows: TGTGCCAGCAGCCTGACTAGCGGGACTGGCGGGGAGCTGTTTTTT.

The genes are TRBV9 and TRBJ2-7, with D perhaps matching TRBD2 (6 bases). Germline lookup yields CDR1 SGDLS and CDR2 YYNGEE. The CDR3 extends over 14 amino acids. Trimming cost V 3 bases and J 2 bases, with 12 bases left between them. The CDR3 coding sequence is TGTGCCAGCAGCGCCATAGCGGAGACCTACGAGCAGTACTTC. This sequence encodes CASSAIAETYEQYF. Full variable domain (outside the CDR3, taken from reference TRBV9 and TRBJ2-7): DSGVTQTPKHLITATGQRVTLRCSPRSGDLSVYWYQQSLDQGLQFLIQYYNGEERAKGNILERFSAQQFPDLHSELNLSSLELGDSALYFCASSAIAETYEQYFGPGTRLTVT.

The rearrangement uses TRBV2 and TRBJ2-4; 7 bases align to TRBD1. Germline V gene lookup returns CDR1 SNHLY and CDR2 FYNNEI. CDR3 length: 12 residues. The V segment lost 6 bases and the J segment 6 bases; nucleotides outside the gene matches: 2. CDR3 DNA sequence: TGTGCCAGCAGCAGGGACAGAAACATTCAGTACTTC. Amino acids: CASSRDRNIQYF.

The rearrangement links TRBV29-1 to TRBJ1-4; D remains ambiguous. CDR1 and CDR2 (germline): SQVTM, ANQGSEA. This CDR3 has 11 amino acids. The CDR3 sequence is CVFTTNEKLFF. CDR3 nucleotide sequence: TGCGTGTTCACAACTAATGAAAAACTGTTTTTT.